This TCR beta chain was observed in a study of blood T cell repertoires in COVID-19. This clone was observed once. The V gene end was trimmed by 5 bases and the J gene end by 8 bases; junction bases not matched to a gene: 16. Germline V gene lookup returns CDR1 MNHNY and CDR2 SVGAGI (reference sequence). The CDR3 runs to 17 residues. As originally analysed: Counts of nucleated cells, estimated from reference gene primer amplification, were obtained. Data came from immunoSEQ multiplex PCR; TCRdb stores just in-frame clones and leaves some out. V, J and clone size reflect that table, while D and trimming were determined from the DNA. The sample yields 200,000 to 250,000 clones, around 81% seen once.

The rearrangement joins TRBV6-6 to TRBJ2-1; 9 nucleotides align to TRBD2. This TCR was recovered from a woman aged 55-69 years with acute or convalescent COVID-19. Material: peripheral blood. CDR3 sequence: CASSPTSRLAGVDEQFF. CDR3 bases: TGTGCCAGCAGTCCCACATCCCGATTAGCGGGAGTGGATGAGCAGTTCTTC.